These T cell receptor beta chains were read from a single sample in a study of T cells in Graves' hyperthyroidism and ophthalmopathy. TCRdb itself ran the multiplex PCR reads through MiXCR, one entry per CDR3 protein. The table shows nearly 750,000 distinct CDR3 sequences, with 30% to 40% occurring only once. Specimen: blood. These receptors all stem from a woman in her thirties or forties with Graves' hyperthyroidism. CDR3s leave out the opening cysteine and the closing phenylalanine or tryptophan. Each record gives: CDR3 length, J gene, V gene, CDR3 protein.

length: 12; J: TRBJ1-5; V: TRBV6-2/TRBV6-3; CDR3: ASNRSPRNQPQH
length: 11; J: TRBJ1-2; V: TRBV20-1; CDR3: SAPGRQNYGYT
length: 15; J: TRBJ2-5; V: TRBV20-1; CDR3: SARDTTSGGAGVVQY
length: 11; J: TRBJ2-7; V: TRBV7-9; CDR3: ASIRGEGYEQY
length: 14; J: TRBJ2-7; V: TRBV20-1; CDR3: SARDTGTGYLYEQY
length: 12; J: TRBJ2-5; V: TRBV11-2; CDR3: ASSATSGGPTQY
length: 12; J: TRBJ1-3; V: TRBV9; CDR3: ASSVGSAGNTIY
length: 14; J: TRBJ1-1; V: TRBV5-6; CDR3: ASSLLTGHMNTEAF
length: 13; J: TRBJ2-7; V: TRBV20-1; CDR3: SARPGTSGPYEQY
length: 9; J: TRBJ1-4; V: TRBV29-1; CDR3: SVEGQEKLF
length: 13; J: TRBJ1-2; V: TRBV15; CDR3: ATSRERTGWYGYT
length: 10; J: TRBJ2-7; V: TRBV20-1; CDR3: SASLRDYEQY
length: 11; J: TRBJ1-2; V: TRBV10-3; CDR3: ASSHYRENGYT
length: 12; J: TRBJ1-1; V: TRBV5-1; CDR3: AIPAQVLNTEAF
length: 12; J: TRBJ1-2; V: TRBV11-2; CDR3: ASSWTGGIYGYT
length: 12; J: TRBJ1-1; V: TRBV6-4; CDR3: ASSEPWVYTEAF
length: 12; J: -; V: TRBV24-1; CDR3: ATRSGGAYNEQF
length: 14; J: TRBJ2-5; V: TRBV4-3; CDR3: ASSRSLAGGEETQY
length: 12; J: TRBJ1-1; V: TRBV10-3; CDR3: AISGNTGNTEAF
length: 11; J: TRBJ1-1; V: TRBV6-5; CDR3: ASTGHLDTEAF
length: 14; J: TRBJ1-6; V: TRBV12-3/TRBV12-4; CDR3: ASSFSGTGAWPPLH
length: 15; J: TRBJ2-6; V: TRBV29-1; CDR3: SVEGRGAGSGANVLT
length: 15; J: TRBJ1-2; V: TRBV19; CDR3: ASSFTDASGGTYGYT
length: 9; J: TRBJ1-2; V: TRBV5-1; CDR3: ASSYTGGYT
length: 13; J: TRBJ1-4; V: TRBV4-1; CDR3: ASSQEGRRGEKLF
length: 12; J: TRBJ1-3; V: TRBV7-2; CDR3: ASSPTSSGNTIY
length: 13; J: TRBJ2-3; V: TRBV10-3; CDR3: AISESGFGTDTQY
length: 11; J: TRBJ1-1; V: TRBV12-3/TRBV12-4; CDR3: ASSTQHNTEAF